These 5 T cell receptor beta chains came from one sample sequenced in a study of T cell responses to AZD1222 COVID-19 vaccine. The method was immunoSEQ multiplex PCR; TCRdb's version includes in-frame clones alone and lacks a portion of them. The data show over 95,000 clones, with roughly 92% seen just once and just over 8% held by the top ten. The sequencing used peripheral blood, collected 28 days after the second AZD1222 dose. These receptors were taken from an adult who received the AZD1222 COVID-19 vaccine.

CDR3: CASSPRQGMGTDTQYF. The CDR3 DNA follows: TGTGCCAGCAGCCCCCGACAGGGGATGGGCACAGATACGCAGTATTTT. The chain couples TRBV13 to TRBJ2-3, with TRBD1 matching 8 bases. The V segment lost 5 bases and the J segment 1 base; nucleotides outside the gene matches: 8. CDR1 PRHDT and CDR2 FYEKMQ come from the germline V gene (reference sequence). The CDR3 has 16 residues.

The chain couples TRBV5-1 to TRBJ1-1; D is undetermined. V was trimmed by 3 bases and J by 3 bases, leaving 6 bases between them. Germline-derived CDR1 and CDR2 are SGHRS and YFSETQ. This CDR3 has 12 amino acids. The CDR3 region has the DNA TGCGCCAGCAGCTCCAGCTACACTGAAGCTTTCTTT. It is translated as CASSSSYTEAFF.

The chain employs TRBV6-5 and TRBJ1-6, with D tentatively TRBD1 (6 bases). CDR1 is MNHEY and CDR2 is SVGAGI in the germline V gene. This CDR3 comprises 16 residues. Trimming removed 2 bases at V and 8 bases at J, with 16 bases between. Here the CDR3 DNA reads TGTGCCAGCAGTTACAGCTCGGCAGGGGCGTATTCACCCCTCCACTTT. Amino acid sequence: CASSYSSAGAYSPLHF.

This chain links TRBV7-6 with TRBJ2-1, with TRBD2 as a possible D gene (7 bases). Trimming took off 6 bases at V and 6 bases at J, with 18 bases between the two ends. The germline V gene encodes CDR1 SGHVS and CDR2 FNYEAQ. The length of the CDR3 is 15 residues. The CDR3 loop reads CASRLGGGQSNEQFF. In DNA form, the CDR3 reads TGTGCCAGCAGGCTTGGGGGGGGGCAGAGCAATGAGCAGTTCTTC.

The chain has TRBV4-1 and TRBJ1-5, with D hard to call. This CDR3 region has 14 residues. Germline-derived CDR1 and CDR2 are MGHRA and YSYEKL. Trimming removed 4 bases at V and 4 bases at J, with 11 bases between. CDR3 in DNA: TGCGCCAGCAGCCCGGCTGATAGGAATCAGCCCCAGCATTTT. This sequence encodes CASSPADRNQPQHF.